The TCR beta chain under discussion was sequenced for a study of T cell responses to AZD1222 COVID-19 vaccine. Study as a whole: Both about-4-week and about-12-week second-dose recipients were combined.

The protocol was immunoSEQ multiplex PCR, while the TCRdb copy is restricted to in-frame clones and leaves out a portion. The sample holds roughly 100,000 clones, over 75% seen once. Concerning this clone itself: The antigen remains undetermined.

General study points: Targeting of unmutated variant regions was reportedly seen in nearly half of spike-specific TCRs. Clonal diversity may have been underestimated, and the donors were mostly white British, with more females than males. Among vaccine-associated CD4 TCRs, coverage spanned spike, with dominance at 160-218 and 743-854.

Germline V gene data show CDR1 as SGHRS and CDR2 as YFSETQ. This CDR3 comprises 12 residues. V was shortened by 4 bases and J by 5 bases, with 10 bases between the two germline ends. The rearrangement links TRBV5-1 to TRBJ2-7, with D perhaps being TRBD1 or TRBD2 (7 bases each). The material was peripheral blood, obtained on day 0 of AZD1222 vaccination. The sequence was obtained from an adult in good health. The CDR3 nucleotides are TGCGCCAGCAGCCCAGGGGGGGACGAGCAGTACTTC. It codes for CASSPGGDEQYF.